This TCR beta chain stems from a study of T cells after posttransplantation cyclophosphamide (dated by TCRdb to between 2015 and 2016). Regarding the research as a whole: T cell repertoire reconstitution was tracked by TRB sequencing after myeloablative bone marrow transplantation in which posttransplantation cyclophosphamide was used as GVHD prophylaxis. Antigen receptor sequencing was done on samples from roughly 38 PTCy-treated patients and from roughly 15 related bone marrow donors of those patients. Blood from all 35 or so PTCy patients who had 1-year posttransplant specimens underwent TRB sequencing. Up to about 3 additional blood samples from 2 to 5.2 years after transplant were also TRB-sequenced in 3 patients, as was pretransplant blood from a handful of patients. Because TRA and TRB clonality were tightly correlated in 9 samples, subsequent TCR analyses were focused on TRB only. Public TRB sequences were compared against a database of over 3,500 sequences linked to responses to pathogens, tumor antigens, self-antigens and alloantigens. The study at large found these results: Donor-recipient similarity was low at 1-2 months but rose over the first year, and later blood repertoires were often dominated by donor CD8+ memory clones. The TRB repertoires of T cells infiltrating skin or GI tract showed only limited overlap with the TRB repertoires of T cells in blood. Across 45 patients, TRB clonality was highly associated with recipient CMV seropositivity and CMV reactivation, and PTCy diversity was similar to diversity in CNI/methotrexate controls.

Sample treatment or condition, as interpreted from the label and publication: high-dose cyclophosphamide on days +3 and +4 as single-agent GVHD prophylaxis. For conditioning, the PTCy patients got busulfan and fludarabine, then a related or unrelated marrow graft, followed by cyclophosphamide on days +3 and +4. PTCy-treated patients were drawn from a prospective multi-institutional clinical trial. Mononuclear cells from peripheral blood and bone marrow were separated by Ficoll-Hypaque density centrifugation and then cryopreserved. About this clone: The antigen this receptor binds is unknown. Per-nucleotide qualities are absent, and no much larger clonotype sits a single base away.

The germline V gene sets CDR1 to SGHTA and CDR2 to FQGNSA. V drops 6 bases and J drops 0 bases, leaving 16 bases in between. Counted from cysteine to phenylalanine, this CDR3 has 16 amino acids. The read is trimmed to its CDR3 DNA, 48 bases read in frame from base 1. TRB sequencing was run on genomic DNA with either the immunoSEQ assay at survey resolution or the hsTCRB kit. For the original study's pipeline: The immunoSEQ software handled initial read processing, and the LymphoSeq R package was used for repertoire analyses. Clonality was computed as 1 minus normalized Shannon entropy, and a Gini coefficient was also calculated for each TRB dataset. To infer phenotypes in unsorted samples, TRB sequences from sorted subsets of the recipient or donor were mapped onto unsorted samples from the same recipient. This immuneACCESS table, as held by TCRdb, lists in-frame sequences with V and J called but not all clones. Of the missing ones, under half trace to an unresolved V gene in checked studies; the others have no known cause. The V and J calls and clone size were taken over from that table, and D and trimming were inferred from the DNA. The sample table contains 20,000 to 25,000 clones; only one count was recorded for about 90% of them. The top ten clonotypes cover about 12% of the sample.

The rearrangement joined TRBV7-2 to TRBJ2-3, and perhaps TRBD1 as D gene, on 7 matching bases. This receptor was taken from a female patient in her 30s who received an allogeneic stem cell transplant from an unrelated donor, was CMV-positive, and had no GVHD. After a transplant, certain T cells may trace back to the graft donor. The starting material was PBMCs, obtained after allogeneic stem cell transplant with posttransplant cyclophosphamide. The CDR3 in this case is CASSKRGDSSTDTQYF. The DNA sequence reads TGTGCCAGCAGTAAGAGGGGGGACAGTAGCACAGATACGCAGTATTTT.